Sequencing of this T cell receptor (beta chain) was carried out in a study of blood T cell repertoires in COVID-19. Overall study: T cells, B-cell-depleted T cells, or PBMCs provided the cDNA or gDNA that served as material.

V gave up 4 bases and J gave up 7 bases, with 11 bases separating them. CDR1 SGHNT and CDR2 YYREEE come from the germline V gene (reference sequence). The CDR3 is made up of 13 amino acids. In this sample, this clone turned up a few times. Seattle patients were enrolled while actively infected and followed longitudinally. Libraries were prepared by immunoSEQ multiplex PCR; TCRdb keeps only in-frame clonotypes and omits some of them. The sample yields more than 90,000 clones, 87% seen once. The receptor's source is an older woman with COVID-19, enrolled during active disease. The specimen sequenced was peripheral blood. J is TRBJ1-4 and V is TRBV5-4; D uncertain. CDR3: CASSGPTVEKLFF. The DNA of the CDR3 is TGTGCCAGCAGCGGGCCTACAGTTGAAAAACTGTTTTTT.